The 23 T cell receptor beta chains below all came from one sample that was sequenced in a study of glioma-infiltrating T cells after dendritic cell vaccination. Clones were sequenced by immunoSEQ multiplex PCR, and TCRdb holds only the in-frame ones, with some missing. Of 65,000 to 80,000 clones detected, roughly 91% appear once; the ten largest clones hold approximately 2.1%. Time point in this sample: after dendritic cell vaccination, including at tumor progression/relapse. The specimen comprised blood, sampled after dendritic cell vaccination. These receptors were taken from a human donor with glioblastoma.

V is TRBV11-3 and J is TRBJ2-1, with 10 positions matching TRBD1. Unmatched junction bases numbered 7, after V lost 5 bases and J lost 9 bases. The CDR3 is made up of 14 amino acids. Germline V gene data show CDR1 as SGHNT and CDR2 as YENEEA. The chain's CDR3 is CASSGTGVLGEQFF. The CDR3, as DNA: TGTGCCAGCAGCGGGACAGGGGTCCTTGGTGAGCAGTTCTTC.

This clone was picked up one time. The gene calls are TRBV29-1 and TRBJ1-2, with 10 bases aligning to TRBD1. Trimming cost V 3 bases and J 3 bases; bases outside gene matches: 1. This CDR3 spans 13 amino acids. Germline lookup yields CDR1 SQVTM and CDR2 ANQGSEA. The CDR3 loop is CSVEGQGYYGYTF. For the CDR3, the DNA is TGCAGCGTTGAGGGACAGGGGTACTATGGCTACACCTTC.

The genes are TRBV7-3 and TRBJ2-7; possibly TRBD2 for D (6 bases). The CDR3 sequence is 14 residues long. Germline V CDR1 and CDR2: SGHTA, FQGTGA. Trimming took off 4 bases at V and 7 bases at J, with 17 bases between the two ends. CDR3 in DNA: TGTGCCAGCAGCTCTCTGGGACTCGTCAGGGAGCAGTACTTC. It encodes CASSSLGLVREQYF.

The chain couples TRBV7-9 to TRBJ2-2, with 9 bases identical to TRBD1. The CDR3 is 15 residues long. CDR1 and CDR2 from the germline V gene are SEHNR and FQNEAQ (reference sequence). Unmatched junction bases numbered 6, after V lost 5 bases and J lost 5 bases. The CDR3 DNA reads as TGTGCCAGCAGCCGGACAGGGGCAGTAACCGGGGAGCTGTTTTTT. Its translation: CASSRTGAVTGELFF.

V is TRBV27 and J is TRBJ2-7; D may be TRBD2 (6 bases). This CDR3 has 14 residues. V lost 8 bases and J lost 4, with 18 bases in between. Germline V gene sequence: CDR1 MNHEY, CDR2 SMNVEV (reference sequence). The CDR3 sequence: CASPSIWEEYEQYF. Here the CDR3 DNA reads TGTGCCAGCCCCTCCATCTGGGAGGAGTACGAGCAGTACTTC.

V and J are TRBV5-1 and TRBJ2-1, with a possible D match to TRBD1 (6 bases). The CDR3 sequence is 13 residues long. Germline assignment: CDR1 SGHRS and CDR2 YFSETQ. Trimming took 2 bases from V and 8 from J, leaving 11 bases between them. The CDR3 DNA sequence: TGCGCCAGCAGCTTAACAGGGAACGATGAGCAGTTCTTC. It specifies CASSLTGNDEQFF.

The gene calls are TRBV7-4 and TRBJ1-3, with D unresolved. Trimming cost V 1 base and J 5 bases, with 15 bases left between them. CDR1 and CDR2 (germline): SGHVT, SQSDAQ. The CDR3 sequence is 16 residues long. The CDR3 DNA reads TGTGCCAGCAGCTTAGGGTGCCGGGAGACCCGAAACACCATATATTTT. It encodes CASSLGCRETRNTIYF. The full variable domain, its missing parts supplied by reference TRBV7-4 and TRBJ1-3, is GAGVSQSPRYKVAKRGRDVALRCDSISGHVTLYWYRQTLGQGSEVLTYSQSDAQRDKSGRPSGRFSAERPERSVSTLKIQRTEQGDSAVYLCASSLGCRETRNTIYFGEGSWLTVV.

This clone was seen once. The chain has TRBV7-9 and TRBJ2-7, with D unclear. The V and J ends lost 3 bases and 5 bases respectively, with 5 bases between them. The germline CDR1 and CDR2 sequences are SEHNR and FQNEAQ (reference sequence). This CDR3 has 11 amino acids. CDR3 region: CASSFGHEQYF. CDR3 in DNA: TGTGCCAGCAGCTTTGGCCACGAGCAGTACTTC.

The gene calls are TRBV28 and TRBJ2-7, with 8 positions matching TRBD1. Germline V gene lookup returns CDR1 MDHEN and CDR2 SYDVKM. The ends lost 3 bases at V and 6 bases at J; junction bases unmatched: 7. The CDR3 is 14 amino acids. CDR3 nucleotides: TGTGCCAGCAGTTTTGGACAGGGCCTGAGCGAGCAGTACTTC. Protein product: CASSFGQGLSEQYF.

The chain employs TRBV11-2 and TRBJ2-7; 7 nucleotides align to TRBD1. Germline CDR1 and CDR2: SGHAT and FQNNGV. The trim removed 5 bases at V and 3 bases at J, leaving 7 bases unmatched. CDR3 length: 14 amino acids. In nucleotides, the CDR3 is TGTGCCAGCAGCCCCCGGGACAGAGTCTACGAGCAGTACTTC. Translated: CASSPRDRVYEQYF. The full variable domain, its missing parts supplied by reference TRBV11-2 and TRBJ2-7, is EAGVAQSPRYKIIEKRQSVAFWCNPISGHATLYWYQQILGQGPKLLIQFQNNGVVDDSQLPKDRFSAERLKGVDSTLKIQPAKLEDSAVYLCASSPRDRVYEQYFGPGTRLTVT.

The rearrangement joins TRBV6-5 to TRBJ2-1, with 9 bases lining up with TRBD2. CDR1 is MNHEY and CDR2 is SVGAGI in the germline V gene. The CDR3 extends over 15 amino acids. V trimming: 5 bases; J trimming: 2 bases; junction bases outside the gene matches: 4. CDR3 sequence: CASSTLAGPYNEQFF. As DNA, the CDR3 is TGTGCCAGCAGTACCCTAGCGGGACCCTACAATGAGCAGTTCTTC.

The V call is TRBV27, the J call TRBJ1-2, with TRBD1 as a possible D gene (6 bases). With 6 bases removed from V and 6 bases from J, the gap between germline ends came to 14 bases. Germline CDR1 reads MNHEY; CDR2 reads SMNVEV (reference sequence). The CDR3 is 13 residues long. The CDR3 reads CASRQIQGNGYTF. In nucleotides, the CDR3 is TGTGCCAGCAGACAGATACAGGGTAATGGCTACACCTTC.

V gene TRBV6-6 combines with J gene TRBJ2-3, with 16 bases fitting TRBD2. V was clipped by 6 bases and J by 7 bases; unmatched bases: 7. The CDR3 consists of 16 residues. Germline CDR1 reads MNHNY; CDR2 reads SVGAGI (reference sequence). CDR3 nucleotides: TGTGCCAGCAGCCCGGGACTAGCGGGGGGGCTGTATACGCAGTATTTT. Protein product: CASSPGLAGGLYTQYF.

This chain uses TRBV5-1 with TRBJ2-7; TRBD2 matches 8 bases. CDR1 and CDR2 from the germline V gene are SGHRS and YFSETQ. V shed 2 bases and J 2 bases; nucleotides not matched to a gene: 3. The CDR3 has 14 amino acids. The CDR3 coding sequence is TGCGCCAGCAGCTTTAGCGGGGTCGCCTACGAGCAGTACTTC. This encodes CASSFSGVAYEQYF. The full variable domain, in which reference TRBV5-1 and TRBJ2-7 provide the parts outside the CDR3, is KAGVTQTPRYLIKTRGQQVTLSCSPISGHRSVSWYQQTPGQGLQFLFEYFSETQRNKGNFPGRFSGRQFSNSRSEMNVSTLELGDSALYLCASSFSGVAYEQYFGPGTRLTVT.

The chain couples TRBV29-1 to TRBJ1-1; no firm D call. Between the trimmed V and J ends, which lost 8 bases and 3 bases, there was a span of 16 bases. The CDR3 runs to 13 residues. Germline values: CDR1 SQVTM, CDR2 ANQGSEA. The CDR3 sequence: CSLLSGRDTEAFF. The CDR3 DNA reads as TGCAGCCTCCTATCCGGGCGGGACACTGAAGCTTTCTTT.

V and J are TRBV12-5 and TRBJ2-6; 9 nucleotides align to TRBD1. V shed 6 bases and J 3 bases; nucleotides not matched to a gene: 18. CDR3 length: 20 residues. From germline, CDR1 is LGHNT and CDR2 FRNRAP. The CDR3 is CASGRTGTGRNAVGANVLTF. CDR3 bases: TGTGCTAGTGGACGCACAGGGACAGGGAGAAATGCAGTTGGGGCCAACGTCCTGACTTTC.

This clone was picked up one time. The rearrangement links TRBV6-1 to TRBJ1-1; maybe TRBD1 (5 bases). Germline assignment: CDR1 MNHNS and CDR2 SASEGT. CDR3 size: 15 residues. V lost 7 bases and J 4 bases, leaving 19 bases between the germline ends. CDR3 bases: TGTGCCAGCATCCGGACAAGGATTTCGGGCACTGAAGCTTTCTTT. Translating gives CASIRTRISGTEAFF.

This clone was seen just once. This chain uses TRBV7-6 with TRBJ2-1; D is perhaps TRBD1 (5 bases). V was clipped by 4 bases and J by 0 bases, with 10 bases between them. The V gene's germline CDR1 is SGHVS and CDR2 FNYEAQ. The CDR3 has 15 amino acids. In nucleotides, the CDR3 is TGTGCCAGCAGCTCACAGGTGGGCTCCTACAATGAGCAGTTCTTC. Its translation: CASSSQVGSYNEQFF.

The rearrangement uses TRBV19 and TRBJ1-4, with D possibly TRBD1 on 5 matching bases. The CDR3 is 15 amino acids. Trimming removed 2 bases at V and 8 bases at J, with 15 bases between. Germline V gives CDR1 LNHDA, CDR2 SQIVND (reference sequence). CDR3 coding DNA: TGTGCCAGTAGTATAAGCGGGGCGAGTGGGGAAAAACTGTTTTTT. Encoded protein: CASSISGASGEKLFF.

The V and J genes are TRBV5-1 and TRBJ2-5, with TRBD1 identical over 8 bases. The CDR3 has 16 amino acids. Germline V gene lookup returns CDR1 SGHRS and CDR2 YFSETQ. With V trimmed by 4 bases and J by 4 bases, 12 bases remained unmatched. The CDR3 reads CASSRHQQGAGETQYF. The CDR3 coding sequence is TGCGCCAGCAGCCGACACCAGCAGGGGGCAGGAGAGACCCAGTACTTC.

In this sample, this clone turned up a few times. The J gene is TRBJ1-1, the V gene TRBV5-1; weak D call: TRBD1 (5 bases). There are 14 residues in the CDR3. Germline lookup yields CDR1 SGHRS and CDR2 YFSETQ. The V end was cut by 3 bases, the J end by 6 bases, with 15 bases between. In DNA, the CDR3 is TGCGCCAGCAGCTCGAAAGTAGGGGTCCCTGAAGCTTTCTTT. It translates to CASSSKVGVPEAFF.

The chain has TRBV6-5 and TRBJ1-4; TRBD1 is a possible D gene (5 bases). Between the trimmed V and J ends, which lost 5 bases and 5 bases, there was a span of 15 bases. The germline V gene has CDR1 MNHEY and CDR2 SVGAGI. CDR3 length: 15 residues. The CDR3 region is CASSTRWGENEKLFF. The DNA of the CDR3 is TGTGCCAGCAGTACCCGTTGGGGGGAAAATGAAAAACTGTTTTTT.

The V gene is TRBV5-1, the J gene TRBJ1-4, with 8 bases lining up with TRBD1. CDR1 and CDR2 (germline): SGHRS, YFSETQ. The trim removed 4 bases at V and 4 bases at J, leaving 9 bases unmatched. CDR3 length equals 16 residues. DNA for the CDR3: TGCGCCAGCAGCATCGGACAGGGCTGGAGTAATGAAAAACTGTTTTTT. As protein: CASSIGQGWSNEKLFF.